The 26 T cell receptor beta chains given below trace back to one sample, sequenced in a study of blood T cells in healthy people across ages. Primed by a sample-barcoded 5' primer and a J-beta primer mix, a second PCR proceeded for 7 to 11 cycles. TCRdb recomputed calls from the 5' RACE reads with MiXCR, one row per CDR3 protein. Of about 1.1 million distinct CDR3 sequences detected, 35% to 45% appear once; the ten largest clones hold about 12%. The sequencing sample was made of blood. These receptors all come from a man aged 18 to 35 in good health.

J is TRBJ1-1 and V is TRBV5-1, with D possibly being TRBD1 (5 bases). Germline values: CDR1 SGHRS, CDR2 YFSETQ. The ends were cut back, 4 bases at V and 6 bases at J, with 16 bases in the middle. There are 14 residues in the CDR3. CDR3 protein: CASSEQGSFAEAFF. CDR3 nucleotides: TGCGCCAGCAGCGAGCAGGGTTCATTCGCTGAAGCTTTCTTT.

The chain uses TRBV6-2 or TRBV6-3 and TRBJ1-5, with D possibly matching TRBD1 (5 bases). CDR3 length equals 13 residues. Germline V gives CDR1 MNHEY, CDR2 SVGEGT. Trimming cost V 6 bases and J 4 bases, with 10 bases left between them. The CDR3 DNA reads TGTGCCAGCAGACCCGACAGAAATCAGCCCCAGCATTTT. Protein: CASRPDRNQPQHF.

This clonotype was observed a handful of times. V is TRBV20-1 and J is TRBJ1-4; no clear D gene. This CDR3 is 15 amino acids long. V gave up 0 bases and J gave up 3 bases, with 11 bases separating them. Germline-derived CDR1 and CDR2 are DFQATT and SNEGSKA (reference sequence). CDR3 sequence: CSARDMADANEKLFF. Here the CDR3 DNA reads TGCAGTGCTAGAGACATGGCGGACGCTAATGAAAAACTGTTTTTT.

The J gene is TRBJ1-1, the V gene TRBV10-3, with D unclear. The CDR3 is 15 residues long. Trimming removed 2 bases at V and 0 bases at J, with 10 bases between. Germline V gives CDR1 ENHRY, CDR2 SYGVKD. The CDR3 DNA sequence: TGTGCCATCAGTGAGGCGACGGGAGTGAACACTGAAGCTTTCTTT. Translated: CAISEATGVNTEAFF.

The chain recombines TRBV7-9 with TRBJ2-7; a possible D gene is TRBD2 (5 bases). The CDR3 spans 13 residues. V was cut by 10 bases and J by 7 bases, with 20 bases left in between. Per the germline V gene, CDR1 is SEHNR and CDR2 is FQNEAQ (reference sequence). The DNA for the CDR3 is TGTGCCAATATAGACTACCGCTACAATGAGCAGTACTTC. Translating gives CANIDYRYNEQYF.

This clonotype occurred a few times. The chain is built from TRBV4-2 and TRBJ1-1, with D maybe TRBD1 (5 bases). Germline CDR1 and CDR2: LGHNA and YNFKEQ. This CDR3 is 13 amino acids long. The V gene lost 7 bases and the J gene lost 1 base, with 10 bases spanning the gap. The CDR3 bases are TGTGCCAGCACCCCCGGGGCGAACACTGAAGCTTTCTTT. Encoded protein: CASTPGANTEAFF.

This clonotype has more than one count but fewer than ten. The V call is TRBV7-9, the J call TRBJ1-2, with 7 bases matching TRBD1. The CDR3 loop spans 14 amino acids. V shed 2 bases, J shed 7 bases, and the junction held 7 bases outside the gene matches. Germline assignment: CDR1 SEHNR and CDR2 FQNEAQ (reference sequence). The CDR3 DNA is TGTGCCAGCAGCTTAACAGGGGAAGGTTTTGGCTACACCTTC. This encodes CASSLTGEGFGYTF.

This sequence joins TRBV5-1 and TRBJ1-2, with unresolved D. The V gene's germline CDR1 is SGHRS and CDR2 YFSETQ. The length of the CDR3 is 13 residues. V was shortened by 0 bases and J by 7 bases, with 10 bases between the two germline ends. This CDR3 is CASSLEGIGGYTF. The CDR3 nucleotides are TGCGCCAGCAGCTTGGAAGGGATCGGTGGCTACACCTTC.

This clonotype was found a few times. As DNA, the CDR3 is TGTGCCAGCAGTTACTCATCCAGGGGAGACGGGGAGCAGTACTTC. Translation gives CASSYSSRGDGEQYF. The chain links TRBV6-5 to TRBJ2-4, with a weak D call TRBD1 (6 bases). Trimming took 0 bases from V and 13 from J, leaving 19 bases between them. Germline assignment: CDR1 MNHEY and CDR2 SVGAGI. This CDR3 contains 15 residues.

For this clonotype: The junction and the germline gene differ at one end; a read error may be behind it. This chain joins TRBV4-2 and TRBJ2-2; D not resolved. The germline CDR1 and CDR2 sequences are LGHNA and YNFKEQ. The CDR3 loop spans 19 amino acids. Here the CDR3 reads CTSSQDRRRDWANTGELFF. In DNA, the CDR3 is TGTACCAGCAGCCAAGATCGGCGAAGGGATTGGGCTAACACCGGGGAGCTGTTTTTT.

A few counts support this clonotype. The rearrangement joins TRBV12-3 or TRBV12-4 to TRBJ2-2; D gene unclear. V lost 2 bases to trimming and J lost 3 bases, with 4 bases between them. This CDR3 spans 13 amino acids. The CDR3 nucleotides read TGTGCCAGCAGTTTAAAGTACACCGGGGAGCTGTTTTTT. It specifies CASSLKYTGELFF.

This clonotype was detected a few times. V and J are TRBV27 and TRBJ1-1, with a possible D match to TRBD1 (6 bases). Germline V lookup: CDR1 MNHEY, CDR2 SMNVEV (reference sequence). The CDR3 consists of 14 residues. V lost 8 bases and J 6 bases, leaving 19 bases between the germline ends. Written as DNA, the CDR3 is TGTGCCAGCCGTTCACAGGGTTTTTCCTCTGAAGCTTTCTTT. It codes for CASRSQGFSSEAFF.

V gene TRBV6-2 or TRBV6-3 combines with J gene TRBJ2-1; D gene ambiguous. Germline V gene sequence: CDR1 MNHEY, CDR2 SVGEGT. Trimming cost V 0 bases and J 2 bases, with 11 bases left between them. There are 16 residues in the CDR3. The CDR3 loop is CASSYSRRSPYNEQFF. For the CDR3, the DNA is TGTGCCAGCAGTTACTCCCGCAGGAGCCCCTACAATGAGCAGTTCTTC.

This chain links TRBV29-1 with TRBJ2-2; possible D gene TRBD1, 5 bases. V was clipped by 3 bases and J by 2 bases, with 7 bases between them. CDR1 is SQVTM and CDR2 is ANQGSEA in the germline V gene. This CDR3 is built from 13 residues. The CDR3 DNA reads as TGCAGCGTTGAGGACATAAACACCGGGGAGCTGTTTTTT. Translating gives CSVEDINTGELFF.

The table lists this clonotype with a few counts. The chain is built from TRBV20-1 and TRBJ2-1, with D unresolved. The CDR3 is 15 amino acids. CDR1 is DFQATT and CDR2 is SNEGSKA in the germline V gene (reference sequence). Deletions cut 3 bases from V and 6 bases from J, with 18 bases between. CDR3 loop: CSASAGKLFGNEQFF. CDR3 in DNA: TGCAGTGCTAGCGCCGGTAAACTCTTTGGCAATGAGCAGTTCTTC.

This chain uses TRBV2 with TRBJ2-1; maybe TRBD1 (6 bases). There are 15 residues in the CDR3. Germline CDR1 is SNHLY and CDR2 is FYNNEI. Trimming took off 3 bases at V and 10 bases at J, with 19 bases between the two ends. CDR3 sequence: CASSDSQGSLGEQFF. CDR3 sequence (DNA): TGTGCCAGCAGTGACTCGCAGGGGTCACTTGGCGAGCAGTTCTTC.

A few counts support this clonotype. The chain carries TRBV9 and TRBJ1-1; no definite D call. This CDR3 is built from 14 residues. CDR1 is SGDLS and CDR2 is YYNGEE in the germline V gene. The germline V and J ends were trimmed by 0 bases and 0 bases, with 6 bases remaining between them. CDR3 loop: CASSVDAMNTEAFF. The CDR3 DNA follows: TGTGCCAGCAGCGTAGATGCGATGAACACTGAAGCTTTCTTT.

This clonotype was picked up a small number of times. The V call is TRBV4-2, the J call TRBJ1-2; maybe TRBD1 (5 bases). Trimming took 0 bases from V and 0 from J, leaving 11 bases between them. This CDR3 comprises 16 residues. Per the germline V gene, CDR1 is LGHNA and CDR2 is YNFKEQ. CDR3 nucleotides: TGTGCCAGCAGCCAAGAAAGTGGGGCCCCTAACTATGGCTACACCTTC. This codes for CASSQESGAPNYGYTF.

This chain joins TRBV2 and TRBJ2-3, with D possibly being TRBD1 (5 bases). Germline V gene sequence: CDR1 SNHLY, CDR2 FYNNEI. V lost 7 bases, J lost 2 bases, and 10 bases lay in between. The CDR3 runs 13 residues. The CDR3 sequence: CASNTGNTDTQYF. The CDR3 region has the DNA TGTGCCAGCAATACAGGAAACACAGATACGCAGTATTTT.

This clonotype was counted a single time. The chain combines TRBV2 with TRBJ2-7; D uncertain. The V and J ends lost 8 bases and 0 bases respectively, with 14 bases between them. Germline CDR1 reads SNHLY; CDR2 reads FYNNEI. This CDR3 spans 14 amino acids. The CDR3 DNA reads as TGTGCCAGCTCTGAGACACTACACTCCTACGAGCAGTACTTC. This gives the protein CASSETLHSYEQYF.

This clonotype was seen ten or more times. Its ends do not fully match the called genes, so a read error is possible. CDR3 DNA sequence: TGCGCCAGCAGCCCGGCGGAGGGCTATGGCTACACCTTC. This translates into CASSPAEGYGYTF. The rearrangement uses TRBV9 and TRBJ1-2; no clear D. This CDR3 region has 13 residues. Looked up from germline, CDR1 is SGDLS and CDR2 is YYNGEE. The variable domain in full, completed from reference TRBV9 and TRBJ1-2, reads DSGVTQTPKHLITATGQRVTLRCSPRSGDLSVYWYQQSLDQGLQFLIQYYNGEERAKGNILERFSAQQFPDLHSELNLSSLELGDSALYFCASSPAEGYGYTFGSGTRLTVV.

In this sample, this clonotype turned up many times. The junction shows a germline mismatch at one end, possibly a read error. The chain has TRBV20-1 and TRBJ2-5; D gene uncertain. Germline CDR1 reads DFQATT; CDR2 reads SNEGSKA (reference sequence). This CDR3 is 13 amino acids long. CDR3 loop: CSARQQNQGTQYF. CDR3 bases: TGCAGTGCTAGGCAGCAGAATCAAGGGACCCAGTACTTC.

This chain connects TRBV7-2 to TRBJ2-7; D ambiguous. Germline V gene lookup returns CDR1 SGHTA and CDR2 FQGNSA. Trimming shortened V by 0 bases and J by 5 bases, and 11 bases separated the two germline ends. This CDR3 is built from 14 residues. The CDR3 is CASSLAARVDEQYF. The CDR3 DNA reads TGTGCCAGCAGCTTAGCGGCTAGAGTTGACGAGCAGTACTTC. Full variable domain (missing parts from reference TRBV7-2 and TRBJ2-7): GAGVSQSPSNKVTEKGKDVELRCDPISGHTALYWYRQSLGQGLEFLIYFQGNSAPDKSGLPSDRFSAERTGGSVSTLTIQRTQQEDSAVYLCASSLAARVDEQYFGPGTRLTVT.

This clonotype turned up a few times. The chain is built from TRBV6-2 or TRBV6-3 and TRBJ2-3, with D uncertain. Trimming left V 7 bases short and J 2 bases short, with 13 bases between. Germline V gene lookup returns CDR1 MNHEY and CDR2 SVGEGT. The CDR3 is 14 amino acids. This CDR3 reads CASNFGPATDTQYF. The DNA of the CDR3 is TGTGCCAGCAACTTTGGGCCGGCCACAGATACGCAGTATTTT.

This clonotype occurred once. The chain is built from TRBV20-1 and TRBJ2-1; D might be TRBD2 (5 bases). The DNA matches TRBJ2-7 better at its end, which makes the J call doubtful. Germline assignment: CDR1 DFQATT and CDR2 SNEGSKA (reference sequence). The CDR3 extends over 14 amino acids. CDR3 DNA sequence: TGCAGTGCTTTCGGGGTTTGGGAGTACAATGAGCAGTACTTC. This codes for CSAFGVWEYNEQYF.

V usage is TRBV6-5 and J usage is TRBJ1-2; D is unclear. Germline lookup yields CDR1 MNHEY and CDR2 SVGAGI. V was clipped by 5 bases and J by 5 bases, with 18 bases between them. The CDR3 length is 15 residues. This CDR3 is CASSTSKATLYGYTF. CDR3 bases: TGTGCCAGCAGTACCAGTAAGGCGACACTTTATGGCTACACCTTC.